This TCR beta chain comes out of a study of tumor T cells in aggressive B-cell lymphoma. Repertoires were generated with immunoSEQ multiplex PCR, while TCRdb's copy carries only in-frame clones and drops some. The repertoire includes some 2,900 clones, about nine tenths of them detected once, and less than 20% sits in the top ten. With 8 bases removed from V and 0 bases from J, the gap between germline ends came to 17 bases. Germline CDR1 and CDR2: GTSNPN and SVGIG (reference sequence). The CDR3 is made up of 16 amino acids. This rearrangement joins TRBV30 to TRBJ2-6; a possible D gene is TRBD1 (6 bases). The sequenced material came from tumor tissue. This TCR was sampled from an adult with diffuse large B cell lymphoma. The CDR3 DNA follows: TGTGCCAAAGCCAGGGGCCGAGCCTCTGGGGCCAACGTCCTGACTTTC. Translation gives CAKARGRASGANVLTF.